This TCR beta chain appears in the sequencing data of a study of blood T cell repertoires in COVID-19 (dated by TCRdb to between 2020 and 2021). Study-wide context: Samples covering the acute and convalescent phases of COVID-19 were provided by collaborators in the United States, Italy and Spain. Subjects who had been exposed to COVID-19, were actively infected with it, or had recovered from it provided the deeply sampled blood TCRbeta repertoires that made up the dataset. The sample metadata nearly always contained a de-identified subject ID, COVID-19 status, age in years and sex. The repertoires were released in a freely available public database meant as a resource for research on the immune response to SARS-CoV-2. The material from the prospective study consisted of cDNA or gDNA derived from T cells, B-cell-depleted T cells, or PBMCs. The samples were drawn from two sources: the first 160 participants of the ongoing ImmuneRACE study, and 950 to 1,500 subjects contributed by 6 global collaborators. Where HLA class I and class II types were available, the types were taken from metadata supplied by the sample provider, not from assay-based typing.

A second Seattle source provided samples from volunteer blood donors who had recovered from COVID-19. Whole blood was collected in K2EDTA tubes by collaborating institutions according to the institutions' own protocols. For TCRbeta analysis, collaborators shipped samples in one of three forms: frozen whole blood, isolated PBMCs, or DNA extracted from either of those sample types. CDR1 SGDLS and CDR2 YYNGEE are derived from the germline V gene. The CDR3 numbers 14 residues from cysteine through phenylalanine. Only the CDR3 portion is preserved as DNA: 42 bases, with reading frame beginning at the first base. V and J lose 4 bases and 8 bases, and a span of 18 bases separates them. TCRbeta CDR3 regions were amplified from genomic DNA by means of the immunoSEQ Assay, a bias-controlled multiplex PCR. In the paper's pipeline: Within the assay, amplification of reference gene primers was used to estimate how many nucleated cells each sample contained. To quantify the absolute abundance of each unique TCRbeta CDR3 rearrangement, sequence reads were collapsed and filtered. For each sample, productive Simpson clonality was calculated as the square root of Simpson's diversity index across productive rearrangements. TCRdb mirrors the immuneACCESS table, restricted to in-frame sequences. Some clones are absent from its copies; in checked studies, under half trace to an unresolved V gene, and the reason for the others is unknown. That table furnishes V, J and clone size, whereas the DNA furnished D and trimming. This sample holds some 240,000 clones; 89% were observed only once. The leading ten clones occupy around 6% of the sample.

Results and caveats for the whole study, not just this receptor: The amount of clinical and demographic metadata varied by source and participant and was provided uncurated.

A note on this clone: This receptor's antigen is unknown. No quality values exist for individual bases; no much larger clone is one base distant.

This TCR came from a man in his 60s who had recovered from COVID-19. Specimen: peripheral blood. Recombination joined TRBV9 with TRBJ1-2; the D gene assignment is ambiguous. Read as DNA, the sequence is TGTGCCAGCAGCCCCCGCGGGGAGGGTGGGGGCTACACCTTC. This yields the protein CASSPRGEGGGYTF.